The sequence of this T cell receptor beta chain was determined in a study of T-cell reconstitution after alpha-beta-depleted transplantation in children. Broader study findings: T-cell counts and diversity at one year following transplant were attributed mainly to newly produced T cells.

V was clipped by 0 bases and J by 4 bases, with 10 bases between them. CDR3 length: 14 residues. In germline, CDR1 is DFQATT, CDR2 SNEGSKA (reference sequence). Preparation of the TCRbeta library used unique molecular identifiers. MiXCR, applied by TCRdb to the PCR reads, yields one record per CDR3 protein. The sample lists just under 350,000 distinct CDR3 sequences, about a sixth seen once, with around 43% in the top ten. To note about this clonotype: Its specificity is unknown.

V and J are TRBV20-1 and TRBJ1-5; D might be TRBD1 (5 bases). The input for sequencing was PBMCs, mostly from graft donor cells, taken 360 days after TCRalphabeta/CD19-depleted stem cell transplant. The TCR originated in a male patient between 2 and 15 years old who had a stem cell transplant for acute lymphoblastic leukemia, so the T cells may come from the graft donor. The CDR3: CSAREGRQNQPQHF. The CDR3 coding sequence is TGCAGTGCTAGAGAGGGGCGCCAAAATCAGCCCCAGCATTTT.